The clone carrying this T cell receptor (beta chain) was found many times. The antigen is unknown. The read stops 3 residues short of the end of the CDR3; the missing end is completed from the germline J gene. This record comes from a study of T cell clonality in common variable immunodeficiency. The CDR3 totals 12 residues. The ends were cut back, 5 bases at V and 0 bases at J, with 5 bases in the middle. Germline lookup yields CDR1 SGHRS and CDR2 YFSETQ. The assay was immunoSEQ multiplex PCR, and TCRdb's table has in-frame clones only and misses some. The sample offers tens of thousands of clones and no singletons, the top ten holding about 2.1%. Study results and caveats: Common variable immunodeficiency TCR beta sequences reportedly had fewer deletions and N-nucleotide insertions.

The sequencing sample was made of peripheral blood mononuclear cells. The rearrangement uses TRBV5-1 and TRBJ1-1; D uncertain. This receptor was taken from a human donor with common variable immunodeficiency. The CDR3 loop reads CASSNMNTEAFF. CDR3 DNA, as far as it was read: TGCGCCAGCAGTAACATGAACACTGAA.